These 28 T cell receptor beta chains were all obtained from the same sample, sequenced in a study of blood T cell repertoires in COVID-19. Assay: immunoSEQ multiplex PCR; the TCRdb copy retains only in-frame clones and omits some. The table lists 140,000 to 150,000 clones, around 90% of them singletons. The sequenced sample was peripheral blood. The source is an older man with acute or convalescent COVID-19.

V gene TRBV29-1 combines with J gene TRBJ1-2, with 10 bases aligning to TRBD1. Germline V CDR1 and CDR2: SQVTM, ANQGSEA. CDR3 length equals 14 residues. V shed 5 bases, J shed 5 bases, and the junction held 8 bases outside the gene matches. CDR3 nucleotides: TGCAGCGTTACCCCGGGACAGGGGAATTATGGCTACACCTTC. This codes for CSVTPGQGNYGYTF.

The rearrangement joins TRBV5-4 to TRBJ1-1; maybe TRBD1 (6 bases). Trimming left V 3 bases short and J 6 bases short, with 21 bases between. The CDR3 sequence is 16 residues long. Germline V gives CDR1 SGHNT, CDR2 YYREEE (reference sequence). This chain's CDR3 is CASSSDTTDRKAEAFF. CDR3 nucleotide sequence: TGTGCCAGCAGCTCCGACACTACTGACAGGAAGGCTGAAGCTTTCTTT.

In its sample, this clone was seen once. This chain links TRBV19 with TRBJ2-6; D is perhaps TRBD1 (5 bases). Germline V CDR1 and CDR2: LNHDA, SQIVND (reference sequence). The CDR3 is made up of 15 amino acids. Trimming left V 5 bases short and J 2 bases short, with 10 bases between. The CDR3 sequence: CASSPQGPGANVLTF. DNA of the CDR3: TGTGCCAGTAGTCCCCAGGGCCCTGGGGCCAACGTCCTGACTTTC.

The chain carries TRBV19 and TRBJ1-5, with D perhaps TRBD1 (6 bases). Per germline, CDR1 LNHDA and CDR2 SQIVND (reference sequence). With 7 bases removed from V and 8 bases from J, the gap between germline ends came to 18 bases. The CDR3 has 14 amino acids. The CDR3 sequence: CASTLAGDVEPQHF. CDR3 bases: TGTGCCAGTACTCTCGCAGGGGATGTGGAGCCCCAGCATTTT.

This clone was counted once. Distinct nucleotide sequences in the sample also encode this CDR3. This rearrangement joins TRBV7-9 to TRBJ2-5; 10 bases align to TRBD2. V trimming: 4 bases; J trimming: 4 bases; junction bases outside the gene matches: 3. The CDR3 consists of 14 residues. The germline gives CDR1 SEHNR, CDR2 FQNEAQ (reference sequence). The CDR3 reads CASSSRTSGETQYF. For the CDR3, the DNA is TGTGCCAGCAGCTCCAGGACTAGCGGAGAGACCCAGTACTTC.

The chain is built from TRBV2 and TRBJ2-3; the D is unclear. The V gene lost 7 bases and the J gene lost 1 base, with 12 bases spanning the gap. From germline, CDR1 is SNHLY and CDR2 FYNNEI. The CDR3 sequence is 14 residues long. The CDR3: CASKFPSGTDTQYF. In nucleotides, the CDR3 is TGTGCCAGCAAGTTCCCCTCAGGCACAGATACGCAGTATTTT.

The V gene is TRBV5-1, the J gene TRBJ1-4, with TRBD1 as a possible D gene (5 bases). Germline V lookup: CDR1 SGHRS, CDR2 YFSETQ. The length of the CDR3 is 13 residues. V was pared by 4 bases and J by 5 bases, with 9 bases between. CDR3 nucleotide sequence: TGCGCCAGCAGCCTAAACAGGAATGAAAAACTGTTTTTT. Amino acid sequence: CASSLNRNEKLFF.

The chain recombines TRBV3-1 (or the pseudogene TRBV3-2) with TRBJ2-3, with a tentative D call TRBD2 (6 bases). Trimming pared 6 bases from V and 4 bases from J, leaving 20 bases between. CDR1 and CDR2 (germline): LGHDT, YNNKEL (reference sequence). The CDR3 is 16 residues long. The CDR3: CASSRRVFELADTQYF. The CDR3, as DNA: TGTGCCAGCAGTCGGAGGGTGTTTGAGTTAGCAGATACGCAGTATTTT.

This clone was counted once. The genes are TRBV24-1 and TRBJ2-1; TRBD1 matches at 8 bases. This CDR3 spans 16 amino acids. The ends lost 4 bases at V and 10 bases at J; junction bases unmatched: 14. Germline V gene sequence: CDR1 KGHDR, CDR2 SFDVKD. CDR3 coding DNA: TGTGCCACCAGTGAGGGGGGCAGGGGGCGCGTATGGGAGCAGTTCTTC. Amino acid sequence: CATSEGGRGRVWEQFF.

This clone has just a few counts. In nucleotides, the CDR3 is TGTGCCAGCAACCGGGTCGGGAGTGAAGCTTTCTTT. Its translation: CASNRVGSEAFF. This rearrangement joins TRBV28 to TRBJ1-1; no definite D call. Germline V CDR1 and CDR2: MDHEN, SYDVKM. This CDR3 comprises 12 residues. The V end lost 7 bases, the J end lost 7 bases, and 13 bases lay between the germline ends. Using reference TRBV28 and TRBJ1-1 for the parts outside the CDR3, the full variable domain is DVKVTQSSRYLVKRTGEKVFLECVQDMDHENMFWYRQDPGLGLRLIYFSYDVKMKEKGDIPEGYSVSREKKERFSLILESASTNQTSMYLCASNRVGSEAFFGQGTRLTVV.

This clone showed up just a few times. J is TRBJ1-1 and V is TRBV27; D is perhaps TRBD1 (6 bases). The CDR3 runs to 14 residues. Deletions cut 3 bases from V and 5 bases from J, with 13 bases between. Germline lookup yields CDR1 MNHEY and CDR2 SMNVEV (reference sequence). The CDR3 here is CASSFGQGRTEAFF. CDR3 DNA sequence: TGTGCCAGCAGTTTCGGGCAGGGGAGAACTGAAGCTTTCTTT.

CDR3 protein: CASSLTAGQAETQYF. CDR3 DNA sequence: TGCGCCAGCAGCTTAACTGCGGGGCAGGCAGAGACCCAGTACTTC. The genes are TRBV5-1 and TRBJ2-5, with a weak D call TRBD2 (6 bases). The CDR3 totals 15 residues. V was pared by 2 bases and J by 4 bases, with 15 bases between. Germline V gives CDR1 SGHRS, CDR2 YFSETQ.

The J gene is TRBJ1-4, the V gene TRBV5-8, with 7 bases aligning to TRBD1. In germline, CDR1 is SGHTS, CDR2 YDEGEE. V gave up 0 bases and J gave up 8 bases; unmatched junction bases: 4. This CDR3 spans 14 amino acids. The DNA of the CDR3 is TGTGCCAGCAGCTTGGGGCAGGGGGACGAAAAACTGTTTTTT. It specifies CASSLGQGDEKLFF.

The V gene is TRBV20-1, the J gene TRBJ2-7; maybe TRBD1 (6 bases). Germline-derived CDR1 and CDR2 are DFQATT and SNEGSKA (reference sequence). Trimming removed 5 bases from V and 4 bases from J, with 12 bases in between. CDR3 length equals 12 residues. For the CDR3, the DNA is TGCAGTGCTGGTGGGGGCACGTACGAGCAGTACTTC. This gives the protein CSAGGGTYEQYF.

This sequence joins TRBV2 and TRBJ1-5, with D unclear. The CDR3 covers 14 residues. V was trimmed by 3 bases and J by 7 bases, leaving 13 bases between them. The germline gives CDR1 SNHLY, CDR2 FYNNEI. The chain's CDR3 is CASSDRQVRQPQHF. The CDR3 DNA sequence: TGTGCCAGCAGTGACCGCCAGGTTCGCCAGCCCCAGCATTTT.

This sequence joins TRBV3-1 (or the pseudogene TRBV3-2) and TRBJ1-2; maybe TRBD1 (5 bases). Germline V gives CDR1 LGHDT, CDR2 YNNKEL (reference sequence). Trimming pared 4 bases from V and 2 bases from J, leaving 8 bases between. CDR3 length equals 13 residues. This CDR3 is CASSPRQNYGYTF. The CDR3 bases are TGTGCCAGCAGCCCCCGACAGAACTATGGCTACACCTTC.

This chain links TRBV2 with TRBJ2-2; 7 bases match TRBD1. The V gene's germline CDR1 is SNHLY and CDR2 FYNNEI. The CDR3 totals 16 residues. Trimming removed 3 bases from V and 8 bases from J; junction bases left unmatched: 12. CDR3 sequence: CASSDRTGPLAGELFF. The CDR3, as DNA: TGTGCCAGCAGTGACCGGACAGGTCCACTTGCGGGGGAGCTGTTTTTT.

This chain links TRBV19 with TRBJ2-7; 15 bases fit TRBD2. The CDR3 length is 19 residues. Trimming at V came to 5 bases and at J to 5 bases, leaving 16 bases not matched to a gene. Germline-derived CDR1 and CDR2 are LNHDA and SQIVND (reference sequence). CDR3 protein: CASSPRPGLAGGPGHEQYF. DNA of the CDR3: TGTGCCAGTAGTCCACGCCCCGGACTAGCGGGGGGGCCGGGCCACGAGCAGTACTTC.

The chain recombines TRBV19 with TRBJ2-1, with TRBD2 matching over 14 bases. CDR3 length: 16 amino acids. J was trimmed by 10 bases and V by 4 bases; bases with no gene match: 9. The germline V gene has CDR1 LNHDA and CDR2 SQIVND (reference sequence). This CDR3 reads CASSKAGTSGSREQFF. The CDR3 DNA is TGTGCCAGTAGTAAAGCAGGGACTAGCGGGAGTCGAGAGCAGTTCTTC.

This clone appeared once. The chain uses TRBV6-5 and TRBJ1-1, with D tentatively TRBD1 (5 bases). CDR3 size: 14 residues. The V and J ends lost 6 bases and 4 bases respectively, with 15 bases between them. From germline, CDR1 is MNHEY and CDR2 SVGAGI. The CDR3 loop is CASSQGAVVTEAFF. The CDR3 DNA reads TGTGCCAGCAGCCAAGGGGCAGTTGTCACTGAAGCTTTCTTT.

The chain employs TRBV6-6 and TRBJ2-1, with D maybe TRBD2 (6 bases). This CDR3 has 17 amino acids. Trimming cost V 5 bases and J 7 bases, with 24 bases left between them. Germline assignment: CDR1 MNHNY and CDR2 SVGAGI (reference sequence). In DNA, the CDR3 is TGTGCCAGCAGTCCCGGAGTTTCGGGGGACGGATTTAATGAGCAGTTCTTC. Translated: CASSPGVSGDGFNEQFF.

The gene calls are TRBV12-3 or TRBV12-4 and TRBJ1-2, with D possibly matching TRBD1 (5 bases). This CDR3 region has 13 residues. Trimming removed 6 bases at V and 13 bases at J, with 21 bases between. CDR3 nucleotide sequence: TGTGCCAGCAGCCTCGTTGGGGGGGAGGACACCACCTTC. It translates to CASSLVGGEDTTF.

This clone has only one observation. The V and J genes are TRBV9 and TRBJ2-5; no reliable D call. The V end lost 0 bases, the J end lost 5 bases, and 11 bases lay between the germline ends. The CDR3 spans 14 residues. Germline CDR1 SGDLS, CDR2 YYNGEE. The CDR3 DNA is TGTGCCAGCAGCGTAGTGTCCCAGATGGAGACCCAGTACTTC. It is translated as CASSVVSQMETQYF. Variable domain in full (rest from reference TRBV9 and TRBJ2-5): DSGVTQTPKHLITATGQRVTLRCSPRSGDLSVYWYQQSLDQGLQFLIQYYNGEERAKGNILERFSAQQFPDLHSELNLSSLELGDSALYFCASSVVSQMETQYFGPGTRLLVL.

This chain uses TRBV25-1 with TRBJ1-4; 7 bases map to TRBD1. V lost 3 bases and J lost 7; bases outside the gene matches: 8. Looked up from germline, CDR1 is MGHDK and CDR2 is SYGVNS. This CDR3 spans 15 amino acids. CDR3 region: CASSDRTGVGEKLFF. CDR3 coding DNA: TGTGCCAGCAGTGACCGCACAGGGGTAGGTGAAAAACTGTTTTTT.

The chain combines TRBV6-5 with TRBJ2-7; 10 bases line up with TRBD1. CDR3 length: 14 amino acids. The V and J ends lost 5 bases and 6 bases, in that order; junction bases with no gene match: 7. Germline CDR1 is MNHEY and CDR2 is SVGAGI. In nucleotides, the CDR3 is TGTGCCAGCAGTCCCGACAGGGGGCCTGGCGAGCAGTACTTC. It translates to CASSPDRGPGEQYF.

The V call is TRBV20-1, the J call TRBJ1-1; D unclear. This CDR3 is built from 9 residues. Germline CDR1 and CDR2: DFQATT and SNEGSKA (reference sequence). V shed 6 bases and J shed 7 bases, with 6 bases lying between them. This CDR3 is CSAAYEAFF. The CDR3 nucleotides are TGCAGTGCAGCTTATGAAGCTTTCTTT.

This clone was seen once. V and J are TRBV5-1 and TRBJ1-2, with D perhaps matching TRBD1 (5 bases). The V end lost 2 bases, the J end lost 3 bases, and 8 bases lay between the germline ends. The CDR3 length is 13 residues. CDR1 SGHRS and CDR2 YFSETQ come from the germline V gene. CDR3 residues: CASSLQDDYGYTF. CDR3 coding DNA: TGCGCCAGCAGCTTACAGGATGACTATGGCTACACCTTC.

The chain carries TRBV7-9 and TRBJ2-5; weak D call: TRBD1 (5 bases). CDR3 length equals 16 residues. Germline lookup yields CDR1 SEHNR and CDR2 FQNEAQ (reference sequence). V dropped 2 bases and J dropped 1 base, with 14 bases sitting between them. The CDR3 protein is CASSLLRGQLQETQYF. The CDR3 nucleotides read TGTGCCAGCAGCTTACTAAGGGGCCAGCTCCAAGAGACCCAGTACTTC. Full variable domain (missing parts from reference TRBV7-9 and TRBJ2-5): DTGVSQNPRHKITKRGQNVTFRCDPISEHNRLYWYRQTLGQGPEFLTYFQNEAQLEKSRLLSDRFSAERPKGSFSTLEIQRTEQGDSAMYLCASSLLRGQLQETQYFGPGTRLLVL.